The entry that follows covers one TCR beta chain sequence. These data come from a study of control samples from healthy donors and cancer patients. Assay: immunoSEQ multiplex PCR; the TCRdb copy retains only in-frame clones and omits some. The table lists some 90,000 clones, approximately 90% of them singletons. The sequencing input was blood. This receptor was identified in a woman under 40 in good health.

This chain's CDR3 is CASSLADNYEQYF. DNA for the CDR3: TGTGCCAGCAGTTTGGCGGATAACTACGAGCAGTACTTC. The genes are TRBV6-5 and TRBJ2-7; D is undetermined. Trimming took 4 bases from V and 3 from J, leaving 10 bases between them. This CDR3 contains 13 residues. Germline CDR1 is MNHEY and CDR2 is SVGAGI.